This T cell receptor (beta chain) originates from a study of CD4 T cells in relation to SARS-CoV-2 and coronaviruses. Study overall: TCR beta CDR3s were sequenced after 10-day antigen culture of PBMCs. The restricting HLA molecule for shared crossreactive spike epitopes was mapped.

As for this clone: Its matching antigen is unknown.

CD4+ T cells from unexposed donors were obtained before the COVID-19 pandemic (2011-2018). Isolation of CD4+ T cells took place after around eleven days in culture. The CDR3 is 19 amino acids. Trimming took 1 base from V and 0 from J, leaving 16 bases between them. Per the germline V gene, CDR1 is LNHDA and CDR2 is SQIVND (reference sequence). TCRdb keeps only in-frame clones here, not all; method: immunoSEQ multiplex PCR. The sample records some 29,000 clones, just under 75% being singletons. Material: CD4+ T cells from PBMCs, cultured in vitro. The source is a human donor in good health. The rearrangement joins TRBV19 to TRBJ2-6; D is unresolved. This chain's CDR3 is CASSIVGQKLLSGANVLTF. The CDR3, as DNA: TGTGCCAGTAGTATAGTTGGCCAGAAATTACTCTCTGGGGCCAACGTCCTGACTTTC. Looking up the rest from reference TRBV19 and TRBJ2-6 gives the full variable domain: DGGITQSPKYLFRKEGQNVTLSCEQNLNHDAMYWYRQDPGQGLRLIYYSQIVNDFQKGDIAEGYSVSREKKESFPLTVTSAQKNPTAFYLCASSIVGQKLLSGANVLTFGAGSRLTVL.